This TCR beta chain was found in a study of identical twins. Germline CDR1 KGHSH, CDR2 LQKENI. The CDR3 covers 15 residues. V lost 3 bases and J lost 4, with 13 bases in between. Using its own MiXCR run on the 5' RACE reads, TCRdb lists one record per CDR3 protein. The data hold 550,000 to 700,000 distinct CDR3 sequences, with 9% to 10% observed a single time. Whole-study results and caveats: Sequences that were beta out-of-frame showed weaker excess twin sharing.

This clonotype occurred a few times. Its matching antigen is unknown. The sample was also reused in another study, on yellow fever vaccine responses in identical twins.

Sequencing was carried out using PBMCs. The chain carries TRBV18 and TRBJ2-1; D is unresolved. The TCR comes from a young woman in good health. This CDR3 is CASSPRPVFYNEQFF. CDR3 coding DNA: TGTGCCAGCTCACCTCGGCCAGTATTTTACAATGAGCAGTTCTTC.